The 6 T cell receptor beta chains in this list originate from one sample, sequenced in a study of blood T cells in healthy people across ages. With a J-beta primer mix and a sample-barcoded 5' primer, a second PCR ran 7 to 11 cycles. TCRdb redid the calling of the 5' RACE reads with MiXCR, one entry per CDR3 protein. This table holds approximately 1.5 million distinct CDR3 sequences, under 55% found once. Material: blood. The receptors shown here come from a woman aged 18-29 years in good health.

V and J are TRBV20-1 and TRBJ1-2; D gene unclear. The CDR3 has 15 amino acids. Germline V lookup: CDR1 DFQATT, CDR2 SNEGSKA (reference sequence). V lost 4 bases to trimming and J lost 0 bases, with 15 bases between them. Written as DNA, the CDR3 is TGCAGTGCTATCGGAACAGAAGCCACTAACTATGGCTACACCTTC. Protein sequence: CSAIGTEATNYGYTF.

This clonotype was detected a few times. The chain employs TRBV9 and TRBJ2-5, with 7 nucleotides matching TRBD1. J gave up 11 bases and V 5 bases, and 18 bases lay outside the gene matches. The germline gives CDR1 SGDLS, CDR2 YYNGEE. The CDR3 runs 15 residues. The CDR3 loop reads CASSVSGGTYNEQYF. DNA of the CDR3: TGTGCCAGCAGTGTCTCAGGGGGAACTTACAATGAGCAGTACTTC.

This clonotype was recorded a few times. This rearrangement joins TRBV29-1 to TRBJ1-1; no reliable D call. This CDR3 has 12 residues. V lost 3 bases to trimming and J lost 4 bases, with 9 bases between them. The germline V gene has CDR1 SQVTM and CDR2 ANQGSEA. The CDR3 DNA reads TGCAGCGTTGATAGGTGGGCCACTGAAGCTTTCTTT. This codes for CSVDRWATEAFF.

This clonotype was found a few times. The rearrangement links TRBV5-1 to TRBJ2-5; tentative D call: TRBD1 (6 bases). The CDR3 is made up of 17 amino acids. CDR1 and CDR2 (germline): SGHRS, YFSETQ. Deletions cut 3 bases from V and 1 base from J, with 19 bases between. The CDR3 DNA follows: TGCGCCAGCAGCTCTGACGCCGGGACAAACATCCAAGAGACCCAGTACTTC. It specifies CASSSDAGTNIQETQYF.

A few counts support this clonotype. This chain links TRBV4-3 with TRBJ2-3; D remains unclear. Germline V gene data show CDR1 as LGHNA and CDR2 as YSLEER. Deletions cut 6 bases from V and 9 bases from J, with 16 bases between. The CDR3 extends over 13 amino acids. The CDR3: CASRGIGQLTQYF. The CDR3, as DNA: TGCGCCAGCAGGGGGATAGGCCAATTAACGCAGTATTTT.

A few counts support this clonotype. The chain uses TRBV29-1 and TRBJ2-7; TRBD2 is a possible D gene (6 bases). CDR1 is SQVTM and CDR2 is ANQGSEA in the germline V gene. Trimming stripped 3 bases from V and 3 bases from J, with 9 bases between. The CDR3 spans 12 residues. CDR3 DNA: TGCAGCGTTGAGGGGGGAAACTACGAGCAGTACTTC. This gives the protein CSVEGGNYEQYF.